This is a list of T cell receptor beta chains from one sample in a study of T cells in Graves' hyperthyroidism and ophthalmopathy. TCRdb independently ran MiXCR on the multiplex PCR reads; one entry per CDR3 protein. Of 700,000 or so distinct CDR3 sequences in the sample, 13% to 15% were seen once. Sequenced: blood. The receptors stem from a woman between 45 and 65 years old with Graves' ophthalmopathy. Each CDR3 is given with its conserved first and last residue. The D gene is left open where the match is weak. Size is stated for part of the rows, as once, few or many counts, or as a class when the clone is expanded.

>.|TRBJ2-5|.|TRBV3-1
CASSQGAVDGETQYF
TGTGCCAGCAGCCAAGGAGCGGTGGACGGAGAGACCCAGTACTTC
>.|TRBJ1-1|.|TRBV5-5
CASSLSIWNLNTEAFF
TGTGCCAGCAGCTTGTCCATCTGGAATTTGAACACTGAAGCTTTCTTT
>TRBD1|TRBJ1-5|many|TRBV7-8
CASSRGTAHQPQHF
TGTGCCAGCAGCAGAGGGACAGCTCATCAGCCCCAGCATTTT
>TRBD1|TRBJ1-3|.|TRBV15
CATSRAGGAGNTIYF
TGTGCCACCAGCAGAGCAGGGGGCGCCGGAAACACCATATATTTT
>.|TRBJ2-6|few|TRBV7-9
CASSTTLGRSKVSGANVLTF
TGTGCCAGCAGCACCACCCTGGGACGCTCAAAGGTCTCTGGGGCCAACGTCCTGACTTTC
>.|TRBJ1-4|.|TRBV9
CASSLHVGGGGEKLFF
TGTGCCAGCAGCCTCCACGTCGGTGGTGGCGGTGAAAAACTGTTTTTT
>TRBD1|TRBJ2-1|many|TRBV28
CASTSNRDSEQFF
TGTGCCAGCACCTCGAACAGGGACAGTGAGCAGTTCTTC
>.|TRBJ1-2|few|TRBV2
CASSPDYTVSYGYTF
TGTGCCAGCAGTCCCGACTACACTGTCAGCTATGGCTACACCTTC
>TRBD1|TRBJ2-2|.|TRBV5-1
CASSTTGITGELFF
TGCGCCAGCAGCACGACAGGGATCACCGGGGAGCTGTTTTTT
>TRBD1|TRBJ1-5|many|TRBV6-1
CASKTGQDQNQPQHF
TGTGCCAGCAAAACGGGACAGGACCAAAATCAGCCCCAGCATTTT
>.|TRBJ1-1|.|TRBV4-3
CASSQDGQNTEAFF
TGCGCCAGCAGCCAGGACGGACAGAACACTGAAGCTTTCTTT